The rows below give T cell receptor beta chains drawn from one sample of a study of shared clonotypes between healthy human individuals. The protocol was immunoSEQ multiplex PCR, while the TCRdb copy is restricted to in-frame clones and leaves out a portion. The repertoire holds 2 million or so clones, with less than 95% as singletons. The sequenced material came from naive CD8+ T cells sorted from blood. Source of these receptors: a man aged 18 to 30 in good health. The conserved cysteine and the conserved F or W are not part of the CDR3 here. Size is omitted from some rows. Given values are once, few, many or a class for expanded clones.

clone_size j_call v_call cdr3_aa
- TRBJ2-7 TRBV7-9 ASSLSTYEQY
- TRBJ2-7 TRBV7-9 ASSLGGQGSYEQY
once TRBJ1-1 TRBV2 ASSEAGQAQGTEAF
- TRBJ1-3 TRBV19 ASSGGAGNTIY
- TRBJ2-1 TRBV4-3 ASSQDTAGLNNEQF
- TRBJ1-2 TRBV27 ASRSWGQGVEGYT
- TRBJ1-6 TRBV6-1 ASSEIRTNSPLH
- TRBJ2-5 TRBV13 ASSVQETQY
- TRBJ2-7 TRBV19 ASSVTSGRREQY
- TRBJ2-7 TRBV4-1 ASSLLSGGDYEQY
- TRBJ1-6 TRBV6-1 ASRQESYNSPLH
- TRBJ1-3 TRBV30 AWTTGVSGNTIY
once TRBJ2-6 TRBV28 AAKIGRANVLT
- TRBJ1-3 TRBV2 ARHRDSSGNTIY
- TRBJ2-1 TRBV4-2 ASSPEAGGNNEQF
- TRBJ1-4 TRBV28 ASSLVGPTNEKLF
- TRBJ2-7 TRBV29-1 SVETADTTYEQY
- TRBJ2-1 TRBV9 ASSVGTGREYNEQF
- TRBJ2-1 TRBV2 ASSEAGVTLEQF
- TRBJ2-5 TRBV27 ASSLGQQETQY
- TRBJ1-5 TRBV21-1 ASCRGRDQPQH
- TRBJ1-1 TRBV28 ASSLPFGGALDTEAF
- TRBJ2-7 TRBV6-1 ASSPNGQRYYEQY
few TRBJ1-1 TRBV5-4 ASSRRLEINTEAF
- TRBJ1-1 TRBV27 ASSLSAFSSAGDEAF
- TRBJ2-3 TRBV13 ASSPRRVGDTQY
- TRBJ2-3 TRBV6-5 ASSPDSTDTQY
- TRBJ1-1 TRBV30 ALEQELNTEAF
- TRBJ2-1 TRBV27 ASTRGDNEQF
- TRBJ1-2 TRBV4-2 ASSQDGTVVYGYT
- TRBJ2-1 TRBV9 ASSVGSGLESEQF
- TRBJ1-1 TRBV6-5 ASSYSSIGTEAF
- TRBJ1-2 TRBV19 ATTEGSLGYGYT
- TRBJ2-2 TRBV7-9 ASSWTSGNTGELF
- TRBJ1-1 TRBV4-3 ASSPGPEERTEAF
few TRBJ1-2 TRBV2 ASSVTSGGYGYT
- TRBJ2-7 TRBV13 ASSLGQEVEQY
- TRBJ2-7 TRBV2 ASSVGRAYEQY
few TRBJ2-4 TRBV2 ASIKDRIPAPAKNIQY
- TRBJ2-1 TRBV27 ASSPGAGGYEQF
- TRBJ2-7 TRBV27 ASSLLGAEQY
- TRBJ2-3 TRBV13 ASSDRLSGTDTQY
- TRBJ2-2 TRBV25-1 ASSGSGELF
- TRBJ2-1 TRBV4-3 ASSQVWGPDNEQF
- TRBJ1-2 TRBV28 ASSSPEEEEFINFNYGYT
once TRBJ2-2 TRBV6-1 ASSERDGTGELF
- TRBJ1-4 TRBV2 ASSALGQINEKLF
- TRBJ2-7 TRBV13 ASSFLAGGLYEQY
- TRBJ1-1 TRBV10-1 ASSESFPSTEAF
- TRBJ2-4 TRBV2 ASRDGWGKNIQY
- TRBJ2-5 TRBV2 ASSEKVAKQETQY
once TRBJ2-1 TRBV6-5 ASSPKEGTGNEQF
- TRBJ2-1 TRBV7-2 ASSLLPDPKQF
- TRBJ2-2 TRBV30 AGQGGTGELF
- TRBJ2-2 TRBV21-1 AIRWDRQVEDTGELF
- TRBJ2-7 TRBV5-6 ASSTAYTYEQY
once TRBJ1-2 TRBV5-4 ASSLEGPGRGEGGYT
- TRBJ2-5 TRBV27 ASSVSPGPQETQY
- TRBJ2-7 TRBV27 ASSLTGALYEQY
- TRBJ1-5 TRBV28 ASSLWGSGQPQH